Below are 20 T cell receptor beta chains sequenced from a single sample in a study of beta chain features in type 1 diabetes. Broader study findings: In all four CD4+ subsets, TCRB CDR3 length was significantly, moderately reduced in type 1 diabetes.

No antigens are known for them. Reverse transcription of all isolated RNA meant that expressed TCRB transcripts were sequenced. The repertoire was sequenced with immunoSEQ multiplex PCR; TCRdb's copy has only in-frame clones and lacks some. This table holds about 700,000 clones, roughly an eighth found once. Sequencing was carried out using naive CD4+ T cells from blood. Source of these receptors: a man in his late teens or twenties with type 1 diabetes.

This chain links TRBV11-3 with TRBJ2-1, with TRBD2 matching over 14 bases. Trimming at V came to 5 bases and at J to 8 bases, leaving 8 bases not matched to a gene. The CDR3 has 16 residues. The germline CDR1 and CDR2 sequences are SGHNT and YENEEA. CDR3 sequence reads: CASSPGLAGGLDEQFF. Written as DNA, the CDR3 is TGTGCCAGCAGCCCCGGACTAGCGGGGGGTTTGGATGAGCAGTTCTTC.

Only a few counts were recorded for this clone. The genes are TRBV5-1 and TRBJ2-2, with TRBD2 matching 11 bases. J gave up 3 bases and V 4 bases, and 5 bases lay outside the gene matches. In germline, CDR1 is SGHRS, CDR2 YFSETQ. This CDR3 region has 16 residues. CDR3 sequence reads: CASSLLAGGYTGELFF. CDR3 DNA: TGCGCCAGCAGCCTCCTAGCGGGGGGATACACCGGGGAGCTGTTTTTT.

This clone was counted between two and nine times. The rearrangement links TRBV9 to TRBJ2-1; D possibly corresponds to TRBD1 (5 bases). Trimming took off 3 bases at V and 7 bases at J, with 11 bases between the two ends. From germline, CDR1 is SGDLS and CDR2 YYNGEE. CDR3 length equals 13 residues. The CDR3 coding sequence is TGTGCCAGCAGCGCCACCCCAGGGAATGAGCAGTTCTTC. It yields the protein CASSATPGNEQFF. Full variable domain (outside the CDR3, taken from reference TRBV9 and TRBJ2-1): DSGVTQTPKHLITATGQRVTLRCSPRSGDLSVYWYQQSLDQGLQFLIQYYNGEERAKGNILERFSAQQFPDLHSELNLSSLELGDSALYFCASSATPGNEQFFGPGTRLTVL.

The chain has TRBV15 and TRBJ1-2; D might be TRBD1 (5 bases). The CDR3 sequence is 12 residues long. Germline CDR1 and CDR2: LNHNV and YYDKDF (reference sequence). Deletions cut 0 bases from V and 8 bases from J, with 7 bases between. CDR3 residues: CATSREQAGYTF. Written as DNA, the CDR3 is TGTGCCACCAGCAGAGAACAGGCGGGCTACACCTTC.

This clone was recorded a few times. The chain couples TRBV27 to TRBJ1-6; D remains unclear. Trimming removed 6 bases at V and 5 bases at J, with 8 bases between. The CDR3 sequence is 13 residues long. Germline V gives CDR1 MNHEY, CDR2 SMNVEV (reference sequence). CDR3 DNA sequence: TGTGCCAGCAGACAAGTAAATAATTCACCCCTCCACTTT. It encodes CASRQVNNSPLHF.

The V gene is TRBV9, the J gene TRBJ1-2; no clear D gene. The CDR3 is 15 amino acids. Trimming left V 0 bases short and J 4 bases short, with 13 bases between. Germline V gene sequence: CDR1 SGDLS, CDR2 YYNGEE. The CDR3 DNA is TGTGCCAGCAGCGTAGAAGGCCACTCATTCTATGGCTACACCTTC. It yields the protein CASSVEGHSFYGYTF.

This clone was found a few times. The CDR3 nucleotides are TGTGCCAGCAGGACCTGGGACGGACCGAGCACTGAAGCTTTCTTT. As protein: CASRTWDGPSTEAFF. V gene TRBV6-1 combines with J gene TRBJ1-1; D perhaps matches TRBD1 (5 bases). Trimming removed 6 bases from V and 4 bases from J, with 18 bases in between. The germline CDR1 and CDR2 sequences are MNHNS and SASEGT. This CDR3 is built from 15 residues.

A few counts support this clone. The chain has TRBV27 and TRBJ2-3; TRBD1 matches 8 bases. This CDR3 is built from 15 residues. The germline CDR1 and CDR2 sequences are MNHEY and SMNVEV (reference sequence). The trim removed 10 bases at V and 0 bases at J, leaving 9 bases unmatched. DNA of the CDR3: TGTGCCACCCGGAGGGACAGGTATAGCACAGATACGCAGTATTTT. Translating it yields CATRRDRYSTDTQYF.

The rearrangement uses TRBV7-8 and TRBJ1-6; D uncertain. This CDR3 contains 13 residues. In germline, CDR1 is SGHVS, CDR2 FQNEAQ. V was cut by 2 bases and J by 9 bases, with 8 bases left in between. Written as DNA, the CDR3 is TGTGCCAGCAGCTTAATAGTTGCTTCACCCCTCCACTTT. Its protein product is CASSLIVASPLHF.

The J gene is TRBJ2-2, the V gene TRBV4-2; 8 nucleotides match TRBD1. The germline gives CDR1 LGHNA, CDR2 YNFKEQ. The CDR3 is 17 amino acids. The junction had 8 bases not matched to a gene; V was cut back by 3 bases and J by 2 bases. The CDR3 reads CASSQRNDRGNTGELFF. The CDR3, as DNA: TGTGCCAGCAGCCAGCGTAACGACAGGGGAAACACCGGGGAGCTGTTTTTT.

The J gene is TRBJ2-7, the V gene TRBV28, with TRBD1 as a possible D gene (6 bases). The V end lost 5 bases, the J end lost 11 bases, and 25 bases lay between the germline ends. Germline-derived CDR1 and CDR2 are MDHEN and SYDVKM. The length of the CDR3 is 15 residues. CDR3 nucleotides: TGTGCCAGCAGTCCTCATCCCGACAGGACTTCCAGGGAGTACTTC. Translated, it gives CASSPHPDRTSREYF.

This clone has a handful of counts. The CDR3 sequence: CASSSSPGGREQYF. Here the CDR3 DNA reads TGCGCCAGCAGCTCTTCCCCAGGGGGGCGCGAGCAGTACTTC. This sequence joins TRBV5-1 and TRBJ2-7, with D perhaps matching TRBD1 (7 bases). Trimming took 3 bases from V and 6 from J, leaving 16 bases between them. There are 14 residues in the CDR3. CDR1 and CDR2 from the germline V gene are SGHRS and YFSETQ.

This clone was counted a few times. The chain has TRBV23-1 and TRBJ2-2; D gene unclear. TRBV23-1 belongs to the ORF category, with a function that is uncertain. Trimming removed 7 bases at V and 5 bases at J, with 8 bases between. The CDR3 runs 12 residues. This CDR3 reads CASKWGTGELFF. As DNA, the CDR3 is TGCGCCAGCAAGTGGGGTACCGGGGAGCTGTTTTTT.

This chain uses TRBV5-1 with TRBJ1-1; 7 nucleotides match TRBD1. V gave up 3 bases and J gave up 5 bases; unmatched junction bases: 4. Germline V gene data show CDR1 as SGHRS and CDR2 as YFSETQ. CDR3 length: 13 residues. CDR3 bases: TGCGCCAGCAGCTGGGGGACAGTAACTGAAGCTTTCTTT. Translation gives CASSWGTVTEAFF.

Comments on this clone: The same CDR3 is also encoded by other DNA sequences in this sample. The gene calls are TRBV2 and TRBJ2-7; D is unclear. The V and J ends lost 3 bases and 2 bases respectively, with 5 bases between them. This CDR3 has 12 amino acids. Germline CDR1 SNHLY, CDR2 FYNNEI. DNA of the CDR3: TGTGCCAGCAGTGAGGGGACCTACGAGCAGTACTTC. Its protein is CASSEGTYEQYF.

The chain employs TRBV28 and TRBJ2-2; no clear D gene. The germline V gene has CDR1 MDHEN and CDR2 SYDVKM. The CDR3 is 13 residues long. V lost 6 bases to trimming and J lost 1 base, with 6 bases between them. CDR3 sequence reads: CASRWGNTGELFF. The DNA of the CDR3 is TGTGCCAGCAGGTGGGGGAACACCGGGGAGCTGTTTTTT. The full variable domain, in which reference TRBV28 and TRBJ2-2 provide the parts outside the CDR3, is DVKVTQSSRYLVKRTGEKVFLECVQDMDHENMFWYRQDPGLGLRLIYFSYDVKMKEKGDIPEGYSVSREKKERFSLILESASTNQTSMYLCASRWGNTGELFFGEGSRLTVL.

The chain recombines TRBV6-6 with TRBJ2-7; no definite D call. Germline CDR1 MNHNY, CDR2 SVGAGI (reference sequence). This CDR3 region has 11 residues. The germline V and J ends were trimmed by 4 bases and 7 bases, with 8 bases remaining between them. This chain's CDR3 is CASSSAEEQYF. Written as DNA, the CDR3 is TGTGCCAGCAGTTCCGCTGAGGAGCAGTACTTC.

V usage is TRBV2 and J usage is TRBJ1-1; 8 bases align to TRBD1. The length of the CDR3 is 11 residues. The germline V gene has CDR1 SNHLY and CDR2 FYNNEI. V was clipped by 6 bases and J by 13 bases; unmatched bases: 7. The CDR3 DNA reads TGTGCCAGCAGGCACAGGGGGGACGGTTTCTTT. This gives the protein CASRHRGDGFF.

This chain connects TRBV7-9 to TRBJ1-2; a weak D match, TRBD1 (5 bases). CDR1 and CDR2 from the germline V gene are SEHNR and FQNEAQ (reference sequence). Trimming took 3 bases from V and 6 from J, leaving 11 bases between them. This CDR3 has 13 residues. The CDR3 DNA is TGTGCCAGCAGCTTTGGCCAGGGCGATGGCTACACCTTC. Encoded protein: CASSFGQGDGYTF. Using reference TRBV7-9 and TRBJ1-2 for the parts outside the CDR3, the full variable domain is DTGVSQNPRHKITKRGQNVTFRCDPISEHNRLYWYRQTLGQGPEFLTYFQNEAQLEKSRLLSDRFSAERPKGSFSTLEIQRTEQGDSAMYLCASSFGQGDGYTFGSGTRLTVV.

The chain joins TRBV9 to TRBJ2-7, with TRBD1 identical over 10 bases. This CDR3 region has 15 residues. Germline CDR1 reads SGDLS; CDR2 reads YYNGEE. V shed 2 bases and J 5 bases; nucleotides not matched to a gene: 7. Here the CDR3 DNA reads TGTGCCAGCAGCGTGCAGGGGACAGGGGCGAACGAGCAGTACTTC. Protein product: CASSVQGTGANEQYF.